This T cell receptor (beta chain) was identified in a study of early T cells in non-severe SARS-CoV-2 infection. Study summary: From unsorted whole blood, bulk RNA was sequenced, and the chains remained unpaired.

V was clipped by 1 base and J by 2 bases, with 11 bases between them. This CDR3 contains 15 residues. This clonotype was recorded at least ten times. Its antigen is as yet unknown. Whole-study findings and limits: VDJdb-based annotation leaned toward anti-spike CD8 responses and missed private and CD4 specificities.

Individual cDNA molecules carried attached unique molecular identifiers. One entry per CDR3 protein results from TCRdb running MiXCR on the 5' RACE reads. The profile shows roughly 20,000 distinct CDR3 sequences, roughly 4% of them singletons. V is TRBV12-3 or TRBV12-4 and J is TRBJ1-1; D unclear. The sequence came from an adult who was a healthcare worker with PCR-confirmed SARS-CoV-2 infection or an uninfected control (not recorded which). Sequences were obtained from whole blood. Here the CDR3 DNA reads TGTGCCAGCAGTTTAGGGCTATGGAGTAACACTGAAGCTTTCTTT. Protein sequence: CASSLGLWSNTEAFF.